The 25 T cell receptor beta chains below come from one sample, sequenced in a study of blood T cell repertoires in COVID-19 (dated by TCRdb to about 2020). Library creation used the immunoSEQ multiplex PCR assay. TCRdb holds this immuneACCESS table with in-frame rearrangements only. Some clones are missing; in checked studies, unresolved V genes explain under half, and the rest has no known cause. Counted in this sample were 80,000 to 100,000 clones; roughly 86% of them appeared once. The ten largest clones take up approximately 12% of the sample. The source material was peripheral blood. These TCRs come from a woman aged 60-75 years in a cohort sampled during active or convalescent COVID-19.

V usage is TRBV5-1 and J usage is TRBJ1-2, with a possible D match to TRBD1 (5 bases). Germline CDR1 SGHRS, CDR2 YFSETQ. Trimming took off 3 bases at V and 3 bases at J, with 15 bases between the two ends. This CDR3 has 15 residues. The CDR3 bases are TGCGCCAGCAGCTGGGGCTCGCAGGGTGACTATGGCTACACCTTC. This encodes CASSWGSQGDYGYTF. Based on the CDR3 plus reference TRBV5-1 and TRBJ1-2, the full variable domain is KAGVTQTPRYLIKTRGQQVTLSCSPISGHRSVSWYQQTPGQGLQFLFEYFSETQRNKGNFPGRFSGRQFSNSRSEMNVSTLELGDSALYLCASSWGSQGDYGYTFGSGTRLTVV.

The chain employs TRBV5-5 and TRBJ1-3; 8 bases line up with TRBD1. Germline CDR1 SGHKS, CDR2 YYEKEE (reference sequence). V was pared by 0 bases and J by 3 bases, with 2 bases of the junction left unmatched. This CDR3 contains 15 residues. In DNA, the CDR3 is TGTGCCAGCAGCTTGGGGACAGGGAATGGAAACACCATATATTTT. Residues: CASSLGTGNGNTIYF.

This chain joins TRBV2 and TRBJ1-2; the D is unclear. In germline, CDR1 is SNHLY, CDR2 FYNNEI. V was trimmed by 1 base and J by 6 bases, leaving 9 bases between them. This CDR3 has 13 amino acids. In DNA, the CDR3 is TGTGCCAGCAGTGAAGTGAGGGAACATGGCTACACCTTC. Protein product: CASSEVREHGYTF. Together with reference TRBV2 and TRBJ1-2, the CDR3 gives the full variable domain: EPEVTQTPSHQVTQMGQEVILRCVPISNHLYFYWYRQILGQKVEFLVSFYNNEISEKSEIFDDQFSVERPDGSNFTLKIRSTKLEDSAMYFCASSEVREHGYTFGSGTRLTVV.

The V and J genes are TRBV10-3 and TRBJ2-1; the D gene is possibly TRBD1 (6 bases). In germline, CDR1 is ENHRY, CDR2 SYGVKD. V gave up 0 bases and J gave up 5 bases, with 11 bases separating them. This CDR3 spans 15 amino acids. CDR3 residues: CAISESIGGNNEQFF. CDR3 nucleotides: TGTGCCATCAGTGAGTCGATAGGGGGAAACAATGAGCAGTTCTTC.

CDR3 DNA sequence: TGTGCCAGTAGTTCGGGACTAGCGGCCACCTACGAGCAGTACTTC. Translation: CASSSGLAATYEQYF. The chain has TRBV19 and TRBJ2-7, with 11 bases aligning to TRBD2. Trimming at V came to 5 bases and at J to 2 bases, leaving 5 bases not matched to a gene. Germline assignment: CDR1 LNHDA and CDR2 SQIVND (reference sequence). The CDR3 is 15 amino acids.

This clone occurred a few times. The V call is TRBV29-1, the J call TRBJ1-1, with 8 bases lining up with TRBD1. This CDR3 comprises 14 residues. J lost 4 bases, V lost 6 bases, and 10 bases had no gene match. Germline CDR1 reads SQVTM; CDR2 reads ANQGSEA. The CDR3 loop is CSVGQGRLSTEAFF. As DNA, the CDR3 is TGCAGCGTCGGACAGGGAAGATTATCCACTGAAGCTTTCTTT.

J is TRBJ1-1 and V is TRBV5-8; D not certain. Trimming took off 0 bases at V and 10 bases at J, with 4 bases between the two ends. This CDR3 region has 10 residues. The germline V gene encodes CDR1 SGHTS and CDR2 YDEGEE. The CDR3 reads CASSLARAFF. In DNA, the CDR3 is TGTGCCAGCAGCTTGGCCAGAGCTTTCTTT.

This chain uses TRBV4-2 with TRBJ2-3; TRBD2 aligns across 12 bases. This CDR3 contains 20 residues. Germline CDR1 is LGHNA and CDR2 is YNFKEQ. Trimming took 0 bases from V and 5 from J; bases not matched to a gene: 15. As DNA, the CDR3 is TGTGCCAGCAGCCAAGATCCAACCCGCTCGACTAGCGGGGGAGAAGATACGCAGTATTTT. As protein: CASSQDPTRSTSGGEDTQYF.

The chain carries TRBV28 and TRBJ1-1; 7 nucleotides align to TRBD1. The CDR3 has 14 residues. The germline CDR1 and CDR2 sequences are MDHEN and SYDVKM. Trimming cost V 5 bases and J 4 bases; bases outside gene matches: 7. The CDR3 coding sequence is TGTGCCAGCAGTGAAGGACAGGAGGGCACTGAAGCTTTCTTT. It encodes CASSEGQEGTEAFF.

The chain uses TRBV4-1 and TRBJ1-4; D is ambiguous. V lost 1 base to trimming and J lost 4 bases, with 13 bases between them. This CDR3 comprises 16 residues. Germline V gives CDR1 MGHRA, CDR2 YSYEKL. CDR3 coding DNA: TGCGCCAGCAGCCAAGCCCTCTCCGGGTTTAATGAAAAACTGTTTTTT. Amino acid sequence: CASSQALSGFNEKLFF.

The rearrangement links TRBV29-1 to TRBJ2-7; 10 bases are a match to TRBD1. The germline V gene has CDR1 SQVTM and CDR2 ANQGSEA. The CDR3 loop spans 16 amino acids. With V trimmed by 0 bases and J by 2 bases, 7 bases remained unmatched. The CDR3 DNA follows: TGCAGCGTTGAAGATCGGGGGACAGGGGCTCCCTACGAGCAGTACTTC. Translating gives CSVEDRGTGAPYEQYF.

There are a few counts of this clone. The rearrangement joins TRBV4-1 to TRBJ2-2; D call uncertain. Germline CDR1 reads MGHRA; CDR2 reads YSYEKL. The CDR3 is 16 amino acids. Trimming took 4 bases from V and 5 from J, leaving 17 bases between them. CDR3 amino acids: CASSPSPNGGTGELFF. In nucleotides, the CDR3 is TGCGCCAGCAGCCCCAGTCCGAACGGCGGTACCGGGGAGCTGTTTTTT.

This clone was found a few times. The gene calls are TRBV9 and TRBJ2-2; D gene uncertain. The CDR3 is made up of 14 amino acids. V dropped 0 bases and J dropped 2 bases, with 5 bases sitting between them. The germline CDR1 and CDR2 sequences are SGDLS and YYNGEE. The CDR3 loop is CASSVDPNTGELFF. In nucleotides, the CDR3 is TGTGCCAGCAGCGTAGATCCAAACACCGGGGAGCTGTTTTTT.

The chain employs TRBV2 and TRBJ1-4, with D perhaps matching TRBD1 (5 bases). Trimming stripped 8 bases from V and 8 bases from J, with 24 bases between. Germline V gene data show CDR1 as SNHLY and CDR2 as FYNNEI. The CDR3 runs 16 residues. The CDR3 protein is CASSSPSAWGVEKLFF. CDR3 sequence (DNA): TGTGCCAGCTCCTCCCCCTCTGCGTGGGGGGTGGAAAAACTGTTTTTT.

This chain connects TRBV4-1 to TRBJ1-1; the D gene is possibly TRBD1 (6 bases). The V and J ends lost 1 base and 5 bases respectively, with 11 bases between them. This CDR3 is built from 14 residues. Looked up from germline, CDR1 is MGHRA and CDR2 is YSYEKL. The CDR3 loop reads CASSQGGGGTEAFF. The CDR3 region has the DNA TGCGCCAGCAGCCAAGGAGGGGGAGGGACTGAAGCTTTCTTT.

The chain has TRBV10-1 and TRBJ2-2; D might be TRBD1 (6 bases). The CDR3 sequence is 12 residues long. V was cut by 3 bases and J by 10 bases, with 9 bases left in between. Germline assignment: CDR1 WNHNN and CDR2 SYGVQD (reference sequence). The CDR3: CASSEQGEELFF. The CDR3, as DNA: TGCGCCAGCAGTGAACAGGGAGAGGAGCTGTTTTTT.

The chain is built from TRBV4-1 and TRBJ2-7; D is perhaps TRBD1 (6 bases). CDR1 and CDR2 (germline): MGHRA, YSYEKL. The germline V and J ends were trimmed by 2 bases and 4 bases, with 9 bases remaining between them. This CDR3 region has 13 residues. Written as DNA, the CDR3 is TGCGCCAGCAGCCAACCAGGGGTTTACGAGCAGTACTTC. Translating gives CASSQPGVYEQYF.

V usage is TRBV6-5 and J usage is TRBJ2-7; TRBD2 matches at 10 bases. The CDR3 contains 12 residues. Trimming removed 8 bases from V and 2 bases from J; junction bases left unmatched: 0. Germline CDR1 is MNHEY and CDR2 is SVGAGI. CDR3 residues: CASGLAAYEQYF. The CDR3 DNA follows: TGTGCCAGCGGACTAGCGGCCTACGAGCAGTACTTC.

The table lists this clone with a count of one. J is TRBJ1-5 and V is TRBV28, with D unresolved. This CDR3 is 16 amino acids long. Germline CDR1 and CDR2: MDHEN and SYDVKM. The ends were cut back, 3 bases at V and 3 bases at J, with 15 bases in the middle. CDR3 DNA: TGTGCCAGCAGTTTGTATAAGGCAGGCAACAATCAGCCCCAGCATTTT. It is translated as CASSLYKAGNNQPQHF.

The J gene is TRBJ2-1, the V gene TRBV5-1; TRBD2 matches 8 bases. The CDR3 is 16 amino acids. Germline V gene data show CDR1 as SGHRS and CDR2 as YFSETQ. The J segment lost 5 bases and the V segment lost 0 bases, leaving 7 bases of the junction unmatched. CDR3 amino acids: CASSLAANSGDNEQFF. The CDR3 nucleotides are TGCGCCAGCAGCTTGGCTGCGAATAGCGGGGACAATGAGCAGTTCTTC.

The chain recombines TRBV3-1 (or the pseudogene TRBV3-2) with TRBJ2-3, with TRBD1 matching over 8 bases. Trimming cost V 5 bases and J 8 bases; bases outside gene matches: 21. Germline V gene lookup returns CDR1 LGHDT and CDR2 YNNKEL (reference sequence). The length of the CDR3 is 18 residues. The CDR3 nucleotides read TGTGCCAGCAGCGAGGACAGGGCCATCGGTGGTATACCAGGTACGCAGTATTTT. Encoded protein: CASSEDRAIGGIPGTQYF.

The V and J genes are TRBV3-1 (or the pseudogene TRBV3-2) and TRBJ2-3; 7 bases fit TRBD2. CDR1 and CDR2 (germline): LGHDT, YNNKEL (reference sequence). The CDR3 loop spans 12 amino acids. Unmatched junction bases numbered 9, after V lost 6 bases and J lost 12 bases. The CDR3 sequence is CASSQRSGEQYF. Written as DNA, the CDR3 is TGTGCCAGCAGTCAGAGAAGCGGGGAACAGTATTTT.

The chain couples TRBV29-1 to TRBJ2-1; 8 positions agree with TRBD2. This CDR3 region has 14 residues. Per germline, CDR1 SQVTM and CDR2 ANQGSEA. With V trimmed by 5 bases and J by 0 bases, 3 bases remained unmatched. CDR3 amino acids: CSVLAGSSYNEQFF. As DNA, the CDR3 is TGCAGCGTTTTAGCGGGGAGCTCCTACAATGAGCAGTTCTTC.

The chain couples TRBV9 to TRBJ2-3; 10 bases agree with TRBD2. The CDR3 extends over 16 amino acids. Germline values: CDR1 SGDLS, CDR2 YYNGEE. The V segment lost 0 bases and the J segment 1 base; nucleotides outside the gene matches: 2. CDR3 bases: TGTGCCAGCAGCGTAGTTGGGACTAGCGGCACAGATACGCAGTATTTT. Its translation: CASSVVGTSGTDTQYF.

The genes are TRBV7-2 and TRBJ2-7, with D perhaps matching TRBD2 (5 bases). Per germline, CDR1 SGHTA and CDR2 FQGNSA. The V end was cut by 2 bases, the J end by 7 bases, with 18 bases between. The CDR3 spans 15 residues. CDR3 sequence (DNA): TGTGCCAGCAGCTTACAGGCTAGCCAGCCCCTGGAGCAGTACTTC. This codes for CASSLQASQPLEQYF.